This TCR beta chain was documented in a study of molecular identifiers for immune sequencing clone quantification listed by TCRdb under 2018. Regarding the study in general: In a replicate experiment, RNA from roughly 21,000 or 96,000 naive CD8 T cells was split into five aliquots, four of which were sequenced. This methods study used CD8 T cells to benchmark TCR RNA copy counting and molecular-identifier clustering-based TCR repertoire sequencing (MIDCIRS).

This clonotype came up many times. Its antigen has not been determined. No quality values exist for individual bases; no much larger clone is one base distant. Results the study describes overall, beyond this receptor: When barcode sub-clustering was omitted, TCR diversity was inflated by chimeric consensus sequences, with chimeras reaching as high as 47%. Identical TCR molecules sharing a barcode could cause highly expanded clone sizes to be underestimated. Modeling estimated 2.5 to 3 recovered TCR RNA copies per cell, compared with roughly 10 by digital PCR, which implies 30% to 35% capture efficiency. Spiked-in Jurkat TCR RNA equivalent to a single cell was reported to be detectable even among 850,000 to 1,000,000 naive CD8 T cells. The naive libraries included spiked-in Jurkat TCR RNA (about ten copies' worth), and this RNA is not part of the donor repertoire. In CMV-specific effector cells, over 98% of molecules were held by clones above 20 RNA copies, whereas under 1% of molecules were held by such clones in naive cells.

Inclusive of the bounding cysteine and phenylalanine, the CDR3 is 16 residues long. Kept here is only the CDR3 DNA, which spans 48 bases and is read in frame from base 1. V is clipped by 3 bases and J by 0 bases, and the sequence between their germline boundaries is 12 bases long. The library was made by PCR. Instrument on record: Illumina HiSeq 4000. Bulk TCR libraries were prepared as previously described, using TCR primers listed in Table S5. The Qiagen AllPrep DNA/RNA kit was used to purify total RNA. Reads from multiple sequencing runs of the same library were pooled before analysis. The paper's processing steps were these. Reads were retained only if an exact TCR constant sequence was present, and the retained reads were trimmed to 150 nt and grouped according to their 12-nt molecular barcodes. Within each barcode group, reads were sub-clustered at a 15% Levenshtein threshold, and quality-weighted consensus sequences were built per RNA molecule. Non-functional sequences were excluded, and lower-count sequences lying one edit away from another sequence were also excluded. Based on a fit of two negative binomial distributions, barcode sub-clusters having less than 20% of the maximum read count were discarded. In-frame beta chains were kept once TCRdb had trimmed the public reads at Q25 with fastp and called clones with MiXCR. One record per CDR3 amino acid sequence lists the most common genes and DNA. TCRdb's processing, not the study's, gives the V and J calls here. A total of about 320,000 distinct CDR3 sequences appear in this sample, about 20% of them only once. The ten largest clones represent roughly 0.86% of the sample.

Libraries of naive CD8 T cells were built from anywhere between roughly 17,000 and 1,000,000 sorted cells, with 10%, 30% or 50% of the purified RNA used. Naive CD8 T cells, defined as CD8+CD4-CCR7+CD45RA+, were FACS-sorted into RLT Plus buffer on a BD FACSAria II. Around 10 TCR copies' worth of Jurkat RNA were spiked into roughly 19,000-1,000,000 naive CD8 T cell samples to test detection sensitivity. Enrichment of CD8 T cells was done with RosetteSep CD8+ T Cell Enrichment Cocktail plus Ficoll-Paque, and ACK red cell lysis came afterward. This receptor chain uses TRBV12-3 or TRBV12-4 and TRBJ1-3, with no reliable assignment of the D segment. Specimen: naive CD8+ T cells from blood, with Jurkat cell RNA spiked in. The sample's cell subset or site, from its label and the paper: FACS-sorted CD8+CD4-CCR7+CD45RA+ naive T cells. This receptor was obtained from a human donor in good health. Some libraries in this study had Jurkat cell RNA spiked in. The CDR3 region: CASSFGGKLSGNTIYF. The bases are TGTGCCAGCAGTTTCGGCGGAAAACTCTCTGGAAACACCATATATTTT.